These T cell receptor beta chains were read from a single sample in a study of spatial heterogeneity in lung cancer. TCRdb passed the 5' RACE reads through MiXCR, listing each CDR3 protein once. The sample lists some 100,000 distinct CDR3 sequences, approximately 12% occurring once. Sequenced material: PBMCs, taken at surgery. The receptors come from a male donor with early-stage non-small cell lung cancer. Each CDR3 is given with its conserved first and last residue. D genes are given only for firm matches. Size is stated for part of the rows, as once, few or many counts, or as a class when the clone is expanded.

D	size	J	V	DNA	CDR3
.	few	TRBJ1-1	TRBV28	TGTGCCAGCAGTTTAAGCTTCTGGGGGCAAGGAGTGAACACTGAAGCTTTCTTT	CASSLSFWGQGVNTEAFF
.	few	TRBJ2-4	TRBV5-1	TGCGCCAGCAGCATGGCTGGAGAAAACATTCAGTACTTC	CASSMAGENIQYF
.	many	TRBJ2-7	TRBV29-1	TGCAGCGCCGACGCGGGCCCCTCGAACGAGCAGTACTTC	CSADAGPSNEQYF
.	.	TRBJ2-5	TRBV20-1	TGCAGTGCTAGAGATGTTGGGGGGTCCCAAGAGACCCAGTACTTC	CSARDVGGSQETQYF
TRBD1	.	TRBJ1-1	TRBV11-1	TGTGCCAGCAGTCCGGGACAGGGCAGAATGAACACTGAAGCTTTCTTT	CASSPGQGRMNTEAFF
.	few	TRBJ2-1	TRBV20-1	TGCAGTGTTCGGCGGGGGGACAGTAACAATGAGCAGTTCTTC	CSVRRGDSNNEQFF
.	many	TRBJ1-4	TRBV20-1	TGCAGTGCGTTCCAAGGTGGGGGTCCAACGGAAAAACTGTTTTTT	CSAFQGGGPTEKLFF
TRBD2	.	TRBJ2-2	TRBV28	TGTGCCAGCAGCCTAGCGGGAGCGACCACCGGGGAGCTGTTTTTT	CASSLAGATTGELFF
.	many	TRBJ2-7	TRBV7-9	TGTGCCAGCAGCTTAGCTGGATTTTACGAGCAGTACTTC	CASSLAGFYEQYF
TRBD2	few	TRBJ2-2	TRBV7-9	TGTGCCAGCAGCAAGTTCACTAGCGGGATGAACACCGGGGAGCTGTTTTTT	CASSKFTSGMNTGELFF
TRBD2	few	TRBJ2-2	TRBV9	TGTGCCAGCAGCGTAGGGACTAGCGCGAACACCGGGGAGCTGTTTTTT	CASSVGTSANTGELFF
.	few	TRBJ2-2	TRBV28	TGTGCCAGCACCTTGACAGAGCCTAACACCGGGGAGCTGTTTTTT	CASTLTEPNTGELFF
.	.	TRBJ2-7	TRBV19	TGTGCCAGTAAGGGCCAGGGCTCCAGCGCCTACGAGCAGTACTTC	CASKGQGSSAYEQYF
.	.	TRBJ2-7	TRBV20-1	TGCAGTGCCTCCCACCGGGCCTACTACGAGCAGTACTTC	CSASHRAYYEQYF
TRBD2	.	TRBJ2-7	TRBV19	TGTGCCAGTAGTATCGCTAGCGGACCCTACGAGCAGTACTTC	CASSIASGPYEQYF
.	few	TRBJ1-3	TRBV6-2/TRBV6-3	TGTGCCAGCATAGGGAAGCGAAGCTCTGGAAACACCATATATTTT	CASIGKRSSGNTIYF
.	few	TRBJ2-3	TRBV7-3	TGTGCCAGCAGCTTAACCCCCCATGCTAGCACAGATACGCAGTATTTT	CASSLTPHASTDTQYF
.	.	TRBJ2-3	TRBV20-1	TGCAGTGCTAGAGATTTTAGGACTACCACAGATACGCAGTATTTT	CSARDFRTTTDTQYF
.	.	TRBJ1-2	TRBV28	TGTGCCAGCGCAAGGGCCAACTATGGCTACACCTTC	CASARANYGYTF
TRBD1	few	TRBJ2-5	TRBV9	TGTGCCAGCAGCGTCGGGACAGGGGATCAAGAGACCCAGTACTTC	CASSVGTGDQETQYF
.	.	TRBJ2-7	TRBV18	TGTGCCAGCTCACCTACACGGGGGGCATCCTACGAGCAGTACTTC	CASSPTRGASYEQYF
.	few	TRBJ2-3	TRBV5-6	TGTGCCAGCAGCTTGCTTCCCAGTGCTGGGGCAGATACGCAGTATTTT	CASSLLPSAGADTQYF
.	few	TRBJ1-1	TRBV24-1	TGTGCCACCAGTGATTTGTCCGGAGATAGTAACACTGAAGCTTTCTTT	CATSDLSGDSNTEAFF
.	few	TRBJ2-2	TRBV5-1	TGCGCCAGCAGCTTGGCGGGGGCGAACACCGGGGAGCTGTTTTTT	CASSLAGANTGELFF
.	few	TRBJ2-3	TRBV12-3/TRBV12-4	TGTGCCAGCAGTTTATCGCTAACGCAGTATTTT	CASSLSLTQYF
.	.	TRBJ2-5	TRBV6-6	TGTGCCAGCAGAGTTGACCTGGAGACCCAGTACTTC	CASRVDLETQYF
.	few	TRBJ2-1	TRBV20-1	TGCAGTGCTAGGTTCGGGAGCTCCTACAATGAGCAGTTCTTC	CSARFGSSYNEQFF
.	.	TRBJ2-3	TRBV20-1	TGCAGTGCTAGCCCTAGGACTCAGTTTTTCACAGATACGCAGTATTTT	CSASPRTQFFTDTQYF
.	.	TRBJ1-2	TRBV5-1	TGCGCCAGCAGCTCCGGGACTCTTGGAGGAGGCTACACCTTC	CASSSGTLGGGYTF
.	few	TRBJ1-2	TRBV29-1	TGCAGCGTTGAAGACAGAAGGGGCTACACCTTC	CSVEDRRGYTF
.	few	TRBJ2-5	TRBV30	TGTGCCTGGAGTGCGGTTGGGGAAGAGACCCAGTACTTC	CAWSAVGEETQYF
TRBD2	few	TRBJ2-3	TRBV10-3	TGTGCCATCAGTGGCGGGGGAAGCACAGATACGCAGTATTTT	CAISGGGSTDTQYF
TRBD1	.	TRBJ2-1	TRBV6-4	TGTGCCAGCACCAAAGACAGGGGGCTATTGAATGAGCAGTTCTTC	CASTKDRGLLNEQFF
TRBD2	many	TRBJ2-1	TRBV12-3/TRBV12-4	TGTGCCAGCAGCTTCTGGACTAGCGGGCAAAATGAGCAGTTCTTC	CASSFWTSGQNEQFF
TRBD2	many	TRBJ2-7	TRBV14	TGTGCCAGCAGCCAACAAAGCGGGAGGGCCTACGAGCAGTACTTC	CASSQQSGRAYEQYF
TRBD1	.	TRBJ2-6	TRBV7-9	TGTGCCAGCAGCTACGACAGGGTCTCTGGGGCCAACGTCCTGACTTTC	CASSYDRVSGANVLTF
.	.	TRBJ2-2	TRBV11-1	TGTGCCAGCCACCGAGGGCCCGGCACCGGGGAGCTGTTTTTT	CASHRGPGTGELFF
.	.	TRBJ2-2	TRBV4-3	TGCGCCAGCAGCCAAGGTTCCAGGGGGGGCACCGGGGAGCTGTTTTTT	CASSQGSRGGTGELFF
.	.	TRBJ1-1	TRBV12-3/TRBV12-4	TGTGCCAGAACCCCACTAGGGGGTTACACTGAAGCTTTCTTT	CARTPLGGYTEAFF
TRBD1	many	TRBJ2-6	TRBV28	TGTGCCAGCAGCAGGGGGTCCGGGGCCAACGTCCTGACTTTC	CASSRGSGANVLTF
TRBD2	few	TRBJ2-3	TRBV6-2/TRBV6-3	TGTGCCAGCAGTCGAGGACCCGGACTAGCGGCTAGCACAGATACGCAGTATTTT	CASSRGPGLAASTDTQYF
.	few	TRBJ1-6	TRBV6-6	TGTGCCAGCAGTACAGCCAGCTCCTATAATTCACCCCTCCACTTT	CASSTASSYNSPLHF
.	.	TRBJ2-7	TRBV10-3	TGTGCCACCAGTTCGGACAGCTACGAGCAGTACTTC	CATSSDSYEQYF
.	many	TRBJ2-7	TRBV5-1	TGCGCCAGCAGCTTGGTGCCTGGCTCCTACGAGCAGTACTTC	CASSLVPGSYEQYF
.	.	TRBJ2-7	TRBV20-1	TGCAGTGCTAGGGGGGACGGACTTTACGAGCAGTACTTC	CSARGDGLYEQYF
.	.	TRBJ1-2	TRBV27	TGTGCCAGCAGTGCCTCAGGGCACATCTATGGCTACACCTTC	CASSASGHIYGYTF
.	few	TRBJ1-1	TRBV10-3	TGTGCCATCAGTGAGGCCCGGACTGTTGAAGCTTTCTTT	CAISEARTVEAFF
TRBD2	few	TRBJ2-2	TRBV20-1	TGCAGTGCTAGAGAAGGGCTAGCGGGACGCACCGGGGAGCTGTTTTTT	CSAREGLAGRTGELFF
.	.	TRBJ2-7	TRBV19	TGTGCCAGTAGTGGTTACGGGACTCAAGGCGAGCAGTACTTC	CASSGYGTQGEQYF
.	few	TRBJ1-5	TRBV28	TGTGCCAGCAGTTTAGTGTGGGGGGCCTATAGCAATCAGCCCCAGCATTTT	CASSLVWGAYSNQPQHF
.	.	TRBJ1-5	TRBV20-1	TGCAGTGCTAGCGCGGTCAATCAGCCCCAGCATTTT	CSASAVNQPQHF
TRBD1	few	TRBJ2-1	TRBV28	TGTGCCAGCAGTTTGGGTGGGGGGACAGGCTCCTACAATGAGCAGTTCTTC	CASSLGGGTGSYNEQFF
.	many	TRBJ2-1	TRBV9	TGTGCCAGCAGCGTTTCGGGCTCCTACAATGAGCAGTTCTTC	CASSVSGSYNEQFF
.	few	TRBJ2-3	TRBV6-2/TRBV6-3	TGTGCCAGCACAGGGGACACAGATACGCAGTATTTT	CASTGDTDTQYF
.	few	TRBJ2-6	TRBV20-1	TGCAGTGCTAGACCTGGGGCCAACGTCCTGACTTTC	CSARPGANVLTF
.	many	TRBJ1-1	TRBV9	TGTGCCAGCAGCGGACAGGTTATGAACACTGAAGCTTTCTTT	CASSGQVMNTEAFF
TRBD1	.	TRBJ2-3	TRBV28	TGTGCCAGCAGAGCTTCGGACAGGGGCACAGATACGCAGTATTTT	CASRASDRGTDTQYF